This is a list of T cell receptor beta chains from one sample in a study of response to subunit inactivated influenza vaccine. A single record per CDR3 protein comes from TCRdb applying MiXCR to the RT-PCR reads. The data show around 750,000 distinct CDR3 sequences, approximately 22% seen once. Here the sequenced sample was PBMCs from blood, taken roughly 5 days after vaccination. The receptors stem from a man over 45 who received an inactivated influenza vaccine. CDR3s include the opening cysteine and the closing phenylalanine or tryptophan. The order of the fields is J gene, D gene, clone size, V gene, CDR3 protein, CDR3 DNA. A D gene is named only where the DNA matches it firmly. The listing skips clone size in some rows; elsewhere it reads once, few, many or a size class.

>TRBJ2-3|TRBD1|.|TRBV10-3
CAISEWNRGSADTQYF
TGTGCCATCAGTGAGTGGAACAGGGGGAGCGCAGATACGCAGTATTTT
>TRBJ1-1|.|.|TRBV12-5
CASAATQGSGGNTEAFF
TGTGCTAGTGCCGCAACGCAGGGGTCGGGGGGTAACACTGAAGCTTTCTTT
>TRBJ2-1|.|few|TRBV13
CASSSYLQGPEQFF
TGTGCCAGCAGCTCCTATCTTCAGGGACCTGAGCAGTTCTTC
>TRBJ2-1|.|.|TRBV6-5
CASSQPDNEQFF
TGTGCCAGCAGTCAACCTGACAATGAGCAGTTCTTC
>TRBJ1-2|.|.|TRBV12-3/TRBV12-4
CASSFWGASNYGYTF
TGTGCCAGCAGTTTCTGGGGAGCTTCTAACTATGGCTACACCTTC
>TRBJ2-5|.|.|TRBV10-3
CAISERQTQETQYF
TGTGCCATCAGTGAGAGACAAACACAAGAGACCCAGTACTTC
>TRBJ2-2|.|few|TRBV6-1
CASSRMVGDTGELFF
TGTGCCAGCAGCCGGATGGTGGGGGACACCGGGGAGCTGTTTTTT
>TRBJ2-5|.|few|TRBV7-3
CASSLGSVETQYF
TGTGCCAGCAGCTTGGGGTCCGTAGAGACCCAGTACTTC
>TRBJ2-5|.|few|TRBV20-1
CSASPLEPRGQETQYF
TGCAGTGCTAGCCCCCTGGAGCCTCGGGGGCAAGAGACCCAGTACTTC
>TRBJ2-7|TRBD1|.|TRBV10-3
CAISRDSPREQYF
TGTGCCATCAGCCGGGACAGCCCCCGTGAGCAGTACTTC